Following are 19 T cell receptor beta chains from one sample sequenced in a study of shared clonotypes between healthy human individuals. Method: immunoSEQ multiplex PCR; TCRdb's copy keeps in-frame clones and lacks some. The data show around 350,000 clones, around 70% seen once. The sequenced sample was memory CD4+ T cells sorted from blood. The subset: CD45RA-negative fraction. These receptors came from a man aged 25 to 45 in good health.

As regards this clone: A much more abundant neighbour one base away suggests this may be a read error. CDR3 sequence: CASSGPAQETQYF. The CDR3 DNA is TGTGCCAGCAGCGGGCCAGCTCAAGAGACCCAGTACTTC. The chain joins TRBV5-5 to TRBJ2-5; D remains ambiguous. Between the trimmed V and J ends, which lost 4 bases and 2 bases, there was a span of 9 bases. The CDR3 extends over 13 amino acids. From germline, CDR1 is SGHKS and CDR2 YYEKEE (reference sequence).

About this clone itself: Different DNA sequences within this sample yield the same CDR3. The V call is TRBV5-1, the J call TRBJ2-5, with D possibly being TRBD1 or TRBD2 (5 bases each). This CDR3 region has 13 residues. Trimming pared 3 bases from V and 4 bases from J, leaving 10 bases between. The germline CDR1 and CDR2 sequences are SGHRS and YFSETQ. The CDR3 coding sequence is TGCGCCAGCAGCTCTCTTGGGGGAGAGACCCAGTACTTC. Translation gives CASSSLGGETQYF.

This clone was seen only once. V and J are TRBV1 and TRBJ2-3. TRBV1 is a known pseudogene. CDR3 length: 18 amino acids. CDR3 region: CTSSHSQLTRGQGDTQYF. Here the CDR3 DNA reads TGCACCAGCAGCCATTCTCAGCTGACACGGGGTCAGGGAGATACGCAGTATTTT.

J is TRBJ1-1 and V is TRBV6-4; maybe TRBD1 (5 bases). The CDR3 sequence is 15 residues long. V lost 0 bases and J 1 base, leaving 9 bases between the germline ends. Germline values: CDR1 MRHNA, CDR2 SNTAGT. DNA for the CDR3: TGTGCCAGCAGTGACTCTTGGGGGGGGAACACTGAAGCTTTCTTT. Its translation is CASSDSWGGNTEAFF.

This clone was seen just once. The gene calls are TRBV9 and TRBJ2-3; tentative D call: TRBD2 (6 bases). Trimming stripped 4 bases from V and 4 bases from J, with 19 bases between. Per the germline V gene, CDR1 is SGDLS and CDR2 is YYNGEE. The CDR3 spans 16 residues. The CDR3 nucleotides are TGTGCCAGCAGCCCCACTCACCGGGAGTCGGCAGATACGCAGTATTTT. It is translated as CASSPTHRESADTQYF.

J is TRBJ1-5 and V is TRBV2, with D tentatively TRBD1 (6 bases). The CDR3 runs to 14 residues. Trimming took off 6 bases at V and 1 base at J, with 10 bases between the two ends. Germline V gene lookup returns CDR1 SNHLY and CDR2 FYNNEI. The CDR3 DNA reads TGTGCCAGCAGAGGGGGTTGGAGCAATCAGCCCCAGCATTTT. Translation: CASRGGWSNQPQHF.

V usage is TRBV5-1 and J usage is TRBJ2-5, with unresolved D. V lost 2 bases and J 7 bases, leaving 18 bases between the germline ends. The CDR3 is 15 amino acids. CDR1 and CDR2 from the germline V gene are SGHRS and YFSETQ. DNA for the CDR3: TGCGCCAGCAGCTTTTCGGCTTCCCAGCAGGTGACCCAGTACTTC. This codes for CASSFSASQQVTQYF.

The chain employs TRBV18 and TRBJ1-2, with TRBD1 as a possible D gene (6 bases). The CDR3 sequence is 12 residues long. V was trimmed by 8 bases and J by 4 bases, leaving 11 bases between them. Germline CDR1 KGHSH, CDR2 LQKENI. The CDR3 spells CASTQGVYGYTF. DNA for the CDR3: TGTGCCAGCACACAGGGTGTCTATGGCTACACCTTC.

This clone has more than one count but fewer than ten. The chain uses TRBV5-1 and TRBJ1-1, with D hard to call. The CDR3 length is 15 residues. Germline loops: CDR1 SGHRS, CDR2 YFSETQ. The ends were cut back, 0 bases at V and 6 bases at J, with 15 bases in the middle. The CDR3 DNA sequence: TGCGCCAGCAGCTTGGGTCTCTTCGACGGGGCTGAAGCTTTCTTT. Protein product: CASSLGLFDGAEAFF.

The rearrangement joins TRBV7-8 to TRBJ1-3, with TRBD1 matching over 8 bases. This CDR3 spans 21 amino acids. Trimming cost V 6 bases and J 1 base; bases outside gene matches: 23. The germline V gene has CDR1 SGHVS and CDR2 FQNEAQ. Written as DNA, the CDR3 is TGTGCCAGCAGGCAGGGAAGATGGGACAGGACTAAGGGAGGGTCTGGAAACACCATATATTTT. This codes for CASRQGRWDRTKGGSGNTIYF.

The rearrangement links TRBV5-1 to TRBJ2-7; a weak D match, TRBD2 (6 bases). The CDR3 length is 13 residues. Germline V CDR1 and CDR2: SGHRS, YFSETQ. Trimming took 1 base from V and 6 from J, leaving 11 bases between them. The DNA of the CDR3 is TGCGCCAGCAGCTTGTCTGTGACTAGCGAGCAGTACTTC. Its protein is CASSLSVTSEQYF. Complete variable domain (other parts from reference TRBV5-1 and TRBJ2-7): KAGVTQTPRYLIKTRGQQVTLSCSPISGHRSVSWYQQTPGQGLQFLFEYFSETQRNKGNFPGRFSGRQFSNSRSEMNVSTLELGDSALYLCASSLSVTSEQYFGPGTRLTVT.

J is TRBJ2-1 and V is TRBV2; possible D gene TRBD2, 5 bases. With 6 bases removed from V and 3 bases from J, the gap between germline ends came to 12 bases. The CDR3 is 14 amino acids. Germline-derived CDR1 and CDR2 are SNHLY and FYNNEI. CDR3 coding DNA: TGTGCCAGCAGGGAGCGGAATGACTACAATGAGCAGTTCTTC. It encodes CASRERNDYNEQFF.

This clone was seen a few times. This rearrangement joins TRBV27 to TRBJ2-3, with D perhaps matching TRBD1 (6 bases). Per germline, CDR1 MNHEY and CDR2 SMNVEV (reference sequence). V was cut by 8 bases and J by 8 bases, with 29 bases left in between. The CDR3 loop spans 17 amino acids. CDR3 in DNA: TGTGCCAGCGAAGCACAGGGACAACCTTTATTGAAGCGTACGCAGTATTTT. Translating it yields CASEAQGQPLLKRTQYF.

The chain links TRBV5-4 to TRBJ2-7; D gene unclear. Germline V gene lookup returns CDR1 SGHNT and CDR2 YYREEE (reference sequence). The CDR3 sequence is 13 residues long. The V end was cut by 5 bases, the J end by 0 bases, with 9 bases between. CDR3 bases: TGTGCCAGCAGGCACACGAGCTCCTACGAGCAGTACTTC. This encodes CASRHTSSYEQYF.

This sequence joins TRBV28 and TRBJ2-5, with a tentative D call TRBD1 (6 bases). The CDR3 runs 13 residues. Per the germline V gene, CDR1 is MDHEN and CDR2 is SYDVKM. Trimming left V 6 bases short and J 7 bases short, with 15 bases between. The CDR3 coding sequence is TGTGCCAGCAGGGACAGTCTCCCGGGGACCCAGTACTTC. Its translation is CASRDSLPGTQYF. Using reference TRBV28 and TRBJ2-5 for the parts outside the CDR3, the full variable domain is DVKVTQSSRYLVKRTGEKVFLECVQDMDHENMFWYRQDPGLGLRLIYFSYDVKMKEKGDIPEGYSVSREKKERFSLILESASTNQTSMYLCASRDSLPGTQYFGPGTRLLVL.

As concerns this clone: One base separates it from a far larger clone, so it is likely a read error. The same CDR3 also results from other DNA sequences found in this sample. The chain joins TRBV6-1 to TRBJ2-7; unclear D gene. The V gene's germline CDR1 is MNHNS and CDR2 SASEGT. The CDR3 contains 14 residues. The germline V and J ends were trimmed by 5 bases and 2 bases, with 13 bases remaining between them. CDR3 in amino acids: CASSTQVGTYEQYF. CDR3 bases: TGTGCCAGCAGTACGCAGGTAGGAACCTACGAGCAGTACTTC.

This rearrangement joins TRBV9 to TRBJ1-3; D remains ambiguous. The V end lost 4 bases, the J end lost 4 bases, and 21 bases lay between the germline ends. From germline, CDR1 is SGDLS and CDR2 YYNGEE. CDR3 length: 17 residues. The CDR3 DNA sequence: TGTGCCAGCAGCCCCGGGGTAGGGTCGGTTTGGGGAAACACCATATATTTT. It specifies CASSPGVGSVWGNTIYF.

This chain uses TRBV11-2 with TRBJ2-2, with D perhaps TRBD1 or TRBD2 (6 bases each). The V end was cut by 1 base, the J end by 6 bases, with 15 bases between. Germline V gene sequence: CDR1 SGHAT, CDR2 FQNNGV. This CDR3 comprises 16 residues. In DNA form, the CDR3 reads TGTGCCAGCAGCTTAGTAGGGGGACTGATGTCCGGGGAGCTGTTTTTT. Protein: CASSLVGGLMSGELFF.

The rearrangement joins TRBV6-1 to TRBJ1-1; D remains unclear. This CDR3 has 15 residues. The germline gives CDR1 MNHNS, CDR2 SASEGT. Trimming cost V 0 bases and J 4 bases, with 12 bases left between them. DNA for the CDR3: TGTGCCAGCAGTGAAGCATGGTCGGGGTTCACTGAAGCTTTCTTT. Encoded protein: CASSEAWSGFTEAFF.